Listed below are T cell receptor beta chains from one sample, sequenced in a study of blood T cell repertoires in COVID-19. Assay used: immunoSEQ multiplex PCR; TCRdb lists only in-frame clones, some missing. The sample comprises roughly 250,000 clones, about 85% of which are singletons, and 0.85% to 1% rests with the top ten. The sample taken for sequencing was peripheral blood. These TCRs come from a man aged 35 to 55 with acute or convalescent COVID-19. Both conserved end residues are part of each CDR3. D genes are given only for firm matches. Rows may omit the clone size; those that give it use once, few, many or a size class.

D gene	clone size	V gene	J gene	CDR3 protein	CDR3 DNA
TRBD1	.	TRBV2	TRBJ2-5	CASSGGQHGETQYF	TGTGCCAGCAGTGGGGGACAGCACGGAGAGACCCAGTACTTC
TRBD1	.	TRBV2	TRBJ1-2	CASRPGTGVYGYTF	TGTGCCAGCAGACCTGGGACAGGGGTATATGGCTACACCTTC
.	.	TRBV7-8	TRBJ2-1	CASSRTYNEQFF	TGTGCCAGCAGCCGTACCTACAATGAGCAGTTCTTC
.	.	TRBV30	TRBJ2-6	CAWSEGVGANVLTF	TGTGCCTGGAGTGAAGGGGTGGGGGCCAACGTCCTGACTTTC
TRBD1	.	TRBV15	TRBJ1-6	CATSRDRDRVSPLHF	TGTGCCACCAGCAGAGATCGGGACAGGGTTTCACCCCTCCACTTT
.	.	TRBV27	TRBJ1-5	CASSSGFYQPQHF	TGTGCCAGCAGTTCAGGATTTTATCAGCCCCAGCATTTT
TRBD1	.	TRBV10-3	TRBJ2-1	CAIREQGDEQFF	TGTGCCATCAGGGAACAGGGGGATGAGCAGTTCTTC
.	.	TRBV4-3	TRBJ2-5	CASSQDSARETQYF	TGCGCCAGCAGCCAAGATTCGGCGCGGGAGACCCAGTACTTC
TRBD2	.	TRBV2	TRBJ2-1	CASTRSGGSYNEQFF	TGTGCCAGCACCCGTAGCGGGGGCTCCTACAATGAGCAGTTCTTC
.	.	TRBV3-1/TRBV3-2	TRBJ1-1	CASSRPNTEAFF	TGTGCCAGCAGCCGGCCGAACACTGAAGCTTTCTTT
TRBD2	few	TRBV6-2/TRBV6-3	TRBJ2-3	CASSLGGAGGRTDTQYF	TGTGCCAGCAGTTTGGGAGGCGCGGGGGGCCGCACAGATACGCAGTATTTT
.	.	TRBV5-4	TRBJ1-1	CASSLVGGQTFF	TGTGCCAGCAGCTTAGTGGGGGGGCAAACTTTCTTT
TRBD2	.	TRBV7-2	TRBJ2-5	CASSFGGGASETQYF	TGTGCCAGCAGCTTTGGCGGGGGGGCCAGTGAGACCCAGTACTTC
.	.	TRBV4-2	TRBJ2-1	CASSQSRSATLTYNEQFF	TGTGCCAGCAGCCAATCGCGGTCGGCGACCCTGACCTACAATGAGCAGTTCTTC
TRBD1	.	TRBV12-3/TRBV12-4	TRBJ2-5	CASSMTGAETQYF	TGTGCCAGCAGTATGACAGGGGCTGAGACCCAGTACTTC
.	.	TRBV10-3	TRBJ1-1	CAISARGDTEAFF	TGTGCCATCAGCGCCAGGGGCGACACTGAAGCTTTCTTT
.	.	TRBV19	TRBJ1-1	CASREGTEAFF	TGTGCCAGTAGGGAGGGGACTGAAGCTTTCTTT
TRBD1	.	TRBV28	TRBJ1-2	CASSPSSYRGDYGYTF	TGTGCCAGCAGTCCCTCATCGTACAGGGGGGACTATGGCTACACCTTC
.	once	TRBV6-5	TRBJ1-6	CASSYKAGDNSPLHF	TGTGCCAGCAGTTACAAAGCAGGGGACAATTCACCCCTCCACTTT
.	.	TRBV19	TRBJ1-5	CASRGARSNQPQHF	TGTGCCAGTCGGGGGGCGCGTTCCAATCAGCCCCAGCATTTT
.	.	TRBV14	TRBJ1-5	CASSQDPPQADNQPQHF	TGTGCCAGCAGCCAGGATCCCCCACAGGCGGATAATCAGCCCCAGCATTTT
TRBD1	.	TRBV27	TRBJ1-3	CASRGTATGNTIYF	TGTGCCAGCAGGGGGACAGCTACTGGAAACACCATATATTTT
.	.	TRBV11-2	TRBJ2-3	CASSLVGRQGSADTQYF	TGTGCCAGCAGCTTAGTCGGGCGGCAGGGGAGCGCAGATACGCAGTATTTT